Below, one T cell receptor beta chain is given with its context. Sequencing was performed with immunoSEQ multiplex PCR; in TCRdb, only in-frame clones are kept and a portion is missing. The sample holds more than 250,000 clones, about 83% seen once. This CDR3 has 17 residues. The J segment lost 3 bases and the V segment lost 2 bases, leaving 8 bases of the junction unmatched. CDR1 and CDR2 (germline): SGHRS, YFSETQ. The data stem from a study of blood T cell repertoires in COVID-19. Overall study: Spain, Italy and the United States supplied samples that represented acute and convalescent COVID-19. PBMCs, B-cell-depleted T cells, or T cells were the source of the cDNA or gDNA that made up the material.

What was sequenced was peripheral blood. This sequence originates from a woman in her forties or fifties with acute or convalescent COVID-19. The genes are TRBV5-1 and TRBJ2-1; 10 bases agree with TRBD2. CDR3 sequence reads: CASSFAQREGHYNEQFF. The CDR3 bases are TGCGCCAGCAGCTTCGCCCAGCGGGAGGGCCACTACAATGAGCAGTTCTTC.